The source of this TCR beta chain is a study of regulatory T cells in long-lasting Graves disease. Overall study context: New Graves' disease cases had less than 3 months of antithyroid drugs. Study results and limitations: Persistent patients shared more public clonotypes (around 3,000) than new patients (about 960).

Time point indicated: newly diagnosed GD, antithyroid drugs for less than 3 months. The authors made the TCR library using RNA they extracted from PBMCs. From germline, CDR1 is MNHEY and CDR2 SMNVEV (reference sequence). V lost 6 bases, J lost 1 base, and 3 bases stayed unmatched. This CDR3 spans 14 amino acids. In building TCR beta libraries, iRepertoire HTBI primers were used together with Arm-PCR of CDR3 regions. TCRdb recomputed calls from the multiplex PCR reads with MiXCR, one row per CDR3 protein. The repertoire has 200,000 to 250,000 distinct CDR3 sequences, 15% to 20% of them found once; the top ten carry around 21%. This clonotype was counted many times. Its antigen remains unknown.

The chain combines TRBV27 with TRBJ2-7, with 10 nucleotides matching TRBD1. The sequence was collected from a female donor with Graves disease. The material was peripheral blood mononuclear cells (PBMCs), obtained at new diagnosis, from a patient treated with antithyroid drugs. CDR3 DNA: TGTGCCAGCAGCCGACAGGGGGCGTCCTACGAGCAGTACTTC. Its translation: CASSRQGASYEQYF.